The entry below describes one T cell receptor (beta chain). This specimen comes from a study of CD8 T cells in Susac syndrome. Sequencing of TCR beta drew on CD8+ and CD4+ T cells from blood. The CDR3 spans 15 residues. V dropped 1 base and J dropped 3 bases, with 12 bases sitting between them. The germline V gene encodes CDR1 SEHNR and CDR2 FQNEAQ (reference sequence). Random hexamers primed reverse transcription of about 0.5 to 1 ug RNA. TCR beta CDR3 was amplified by immunoSEQ covering 54 Vbeta and 13 Jbeta. TCRdb recomputed calls from the immunoSEQ multiplex PCR reads with MiXCR, one row per CDR3 protein. The table includes around 230,000 distinct CDR3 sequences, about 96% detected once.

The material sequenced was CD4+ T cells from PBMCs. This clonotype was obtained from a human donor with Susac syndrome. V and J are TRBV7-9 and TRBJ1-1; a weak D match, TRBD1 (6 bases). The CDR3 spells CASSLGGRGDTEAFF. In DNA, the CDR3 is TGTGCCAGCAGCTTAGGGGGGCGCGGGGACACTGAAGCTTTCTTT.